The 16 T cell receptor beta chains below all came from one sample that was sequenced in a study of blood T cell repertoires in COVID-19. Using immunoSEQ multiplex PCR, the repertoire was profiled, and TCRdb retains in-frame clones only, with some absent. Of under 300,000 clones listed, around four fifths are singletons. The sequencing sample was made of peripheral blood. These receptors all stem from a woman aged 60 to 75 with active or convalescent COVID-19.

This chain connects TRBV29-1 to TRBJ2-1, with 14 bases lining up with TRBD2. Germline trimming cut 6 bases from V and 10 bases from J; bases unmatched to any gene: 5. This CDR3 region has 13 residues. The germline gives CDR1 SQVTM, CDR2 ANQGSEA. CDR3 nucleotide sequence: TGCAGCGTGGGGACTAGCGGGAGCGAGGAGCAGTTCTTC. This gives the protein CSVGTSGSEEQFF.

A few counts support this clone. V and J are TRBV3-1 (or the pseudogene TRBV3-2) and TRBJ1-6, with 7 bases identical to TRBD1. Unmatched junction bases numbered 6, after V lost 4 bases and J lost 9 bases. The CDR3 is 14 residues long. The germline CDR1 and CDR2 sequences are LGHDT and YNNKEL (reference sequence). The CDR3: CASSLRDRFSPLHF. In nucleotides, the CDR3 is TGTGCCAGCAGCCTACGGGACAGATTTTCACCCCTCCACTTT.

The chain carries TRBV2 and TRBJ2-1, with 12 positions matching TRBD2. The trim removed 6 bases at V and 12 bases at J, leaving 9 bases unmatched. The CDR3 runs to 14 residues. Germline loops: CDR1 SNHLY, CDR2 FYNNEI. CDR3 DNA: TGTGCCAGCAGAGTCGGGCTAGCGGGAGGGGGGCAGTTCTTC. Translation: CASRVGLAGGGQFF.

This clone was detected only a few times. This rearrangement joins TRBV2 to TRBJ2-5, with a tentative D call TRBD2 (6 bases). The ends were cut back, 5 bases at V and 1 base at J, with 14 bases in the middle. The CDR3 runs 15 residues. Per the germline V gene, CDR1 is SNHLY and CDR2 is FYNNEI. For the CDR3, the DNA is TGTGCCAGCAGTCGTGGAGGGCAGTTCCAAGAGACCCAGTACTTC. The encoded protein is CASSRGGQFQETQYF.

This clone was recorded once. The CDR3 sequence: CASSFVGGPYNEQFF. DNA of the CDR3: TGCGCCAGCAGCTTCGTGGGAGGGCCCTACAATGAGCAGTTCTTC. The chain is built from TRBV5-1 and TRBJ2-1; 7 bases map to TRBD2. Losses at the gene ends were 2 bases for V and 2 bases for J; bases not matched to a gene: 4. This CDR3 has 15 residues. Germline V gene data show CDR1 as SGHRS and CDR2 as YFSETQ. Filled out from reference TRBV5-1 and TRBJ2-1, the complete variable domain reads KAGVTQTPRYLIKTRGQQVTLSCSPISGHRSVSWYQQTPGQGLQFLFEYFSETQRNKGNFPGRFSGRQFSNSRSEMNVSTLELGDSALYLCASSFVGGPYNEQFFGPGTRLTVL.

This clone was recorded once. The chain joins TRBV28 to TRBJ1-3; 8 bases align to TRBD1. This CDR3 is built from 14 residues. V lost 5 bases, J lost 1 base, and 1 base stayed unmatched. CDR1 is MDHEN, CDR2 SYDVKM, per germline. The CDR3, as DNA: TGTGCCAGCAGTCGACAGGGGTCTGGAAACACCATATATTTT. Translating gives CASSRQGSGNTIYF. Using reference TRBV28 and TRBJ1-3 for the parts outside the CDR3, the full variable domain is DVKVTQSSRYLVKRTGEKVFLECVQDMDHENMFWYRQDPGLGLRLIYFSYDVKMKEKGDIPEGYSVSREKKERFSLILESASTNQTSMYLCASSRQGSGNTIYFGEGSWLTVV.

The rearrangement links TRBV7-9 to TRBJ2-2; D is unresolved. Deletions cut 3 bases from V and 4 bases from J, with 9 bases between. The CDR3 contains 14 residues. The V gene's germline CDR1 is SEHNR and CDR2 FQNEAQ (reference sequence). In nucleotides, the CDR3 is TGTGCCAGCAGCTTCTCAGGCCTCACCGGGGAGCTGTTTTTT. The encoded protein is CASSFSGLTGELFF.

The chain couples TRBV5-4 to TRBJ1-1; TRBD1 aligns across 8 bases. The junction had 13 bases not matched to a gene; V was cut back by 5 bases and J by 1 base. This CDR3 is 17 amino acids long. The germline V gene has CDR1 SGHNT and CDR2 YYREEE (reference sequence). CDR3 nucleotides: TGTGCCAGCAGTTTAACTCCAGGGGGCATCCCGAACACTGAAGCTTTCTTT. Its protein is CASSLTPGGIPNTEAFF.

This clone came up a few times. The CDR3 here is CASSGATEAFF. The CDR3 nucleotides read TGCGCCAGCTCAGGGGCCACTGAAGCTTTCTTT. This sequence joins TRBV5-1 and TRBJ1-1, with D possibly matching TRBD1 (6 bases). Germline lookup yields CDR1 SGHRS and CDR2 YFSETQ. V lost 7 bases and J 4 bases, leaving 8 bases between the germline ends. There are 11 residues in the CDR3.

V gene TRBV18 combines with J gene TRBJ1-6; TRBD1 matches 8 bases. After removal of 6 bases from V and 6 bases from J, the junction contained 7 bases not matched to a gene. The CDR3 is 15 residues long. Germline-derived CDR1 and CDR2 are KGHSH and LQKENI. For the CDR3, the DNA is TGTGCCAGCTCGTCTGGGACAGGTGGTAATTCACCCCTCCACTTT. Translation gives CASSSGTGGNSPLHF. Full variable domain (remainder filled in from reference TRBV18 and TRBJ1-6): NAGVMQNPRHLVRRRGQEARLRCSPMKGHSHVYWYRQLPEEGLKFMVYLQKENIIDESGMPKERFSAEFPKEGPSILRIQQVVRGDSAAYFCASSSGTGGNSPLHFGNGTRLTVT.

The rearrangement joins TRBV10-2 to TRBJ2-3; D gene uncertain. CDR3 length: 14 amino acids. Germline V lookup: CDR1 WSHSY, CDR2 SAAADI. Trimming took off 0 bases at V and 3 bases at J, with 7 bases between the two ends. The CDR3 here is CASSESRSTDTQYF. CDR3 nucleotide sequence: TGCGCCAGCAGTGAGTCAAGGAGTACAGATACGCAGTATTTT.

This clone came up once. DNA of the CDR3: TGTGCCAGTATAGGACAGGGGGAAGAAAAACTGTTTTTT. Translating it yields CASIGQGEEKLFF. J is TRBJ1-4 and V is TRBV19; 10 positions agree with TRBD1. Trimming cost V 7 bases and J 8 bases; bases outside gene matches: 4. Germline assignment: CDR1 LNHDA and CDR2 SQIVND (reference sequence). The CDR3 has 13 residues.

The chain employs TRBV30 and TRBJ2-7, with D uncertain. Germline assignment: CDR1 GTSNPN and CDR2 SVGIG (reference sequence). The CDR3 runs 10 residues. The germline V and J ends were trimmed by 2 bases and 7 bases, with 6 bases remaining between them. The CDR3 sequence is CAWSLREQYF. The CDR3 DNA sequence: TGTGCCTGGAGTCTCCGGGAGCAGTACTTC.

This clone was seen only once. The CDR3 loop is CASSVLSEGTEAFF. The DNA of the CDR3 is TGCGCCAGCAGCGTCCTTAGCGAGGGCACTGAAGCTTTCTTT. This chain connects TRBV4-1 to TRBJ1-1; D unclear. The V and J ends lost 5 bases and 4 bases respectively, with 14 bases between them. CDR1 MGHRA and CDR2 YSYEKL come from the germline V gene. The CDR3 spans 14 residues.

The V call is TRBV3-1 (or the pseudogene TRBV3-2), the J call TRBJ2-1, with TRBD2 matching 9 bases. The CDR3 is 18 amino acids. Per the germline V gene, CDR1 is LGHDT and CDR2 is YNNKEL (reference sequence). The V gene end was trimmed by 4 bases and the J gene end by 0 bases; junction bases not matched to a gene: 10. CDR3 protein: CASSPSRLAVPSYNEQFF. Here the CDR3 DNA reads TGTGCCAGCAGCCCCTCTCGACTAGCGGTCCCCTCCTACAATGAGCAGTTCTTC.

The chain uses TRBV11-2 and TRBJ1-3, with 9 bases lining up with TRBD1. CDR1 and CDR2 from the germline V gene are SGHAT and FQNNGV. The CDR3 has 15 residues. V was clipped by 5 bases and J by 2 bases; unmatched bases: 4. Here the CDR3 reads CASSPGTGTGNTIYF. CDR3 nucleotides: TGTGCCAGCAGCCCTGGGACAGGGACTGGAAACACCATATATTTT.